Shown below are 24 T cell receptor beta chains from a single sample sequenced in a study of human T cells and chemical hapten exposure. Via MiXCR, TCRdb re-called the RACE reads, giving one row per CDR3 protein. Here the sample spans 85,000 or so distinct CDR3 sequences, approximately 10% being singletons. Time point: patch test 2, 6 weeks after DPC sensitization. Treatment defined: therapeutic diphenylcyclopropenone sensitization with weekly scalp DPC. Sequences were derived from whole blood, sampled in connection with sensitization to the hapten diphenylcyclopropenone (DPC). The receptors here all came from a young man with alopecia areata. Some clones in this sample may be carry-over from other donors' samples.

The rearrangement links TRBV6-5 to TRBJ1-5, with D unresolved. The CDR3 consists of 15 residues. Germline V lookup: CDR1 MNHEY, CDR2 SVGAGI. Trimming removed 0 bases from V and 4 bases from J, with 10 bases in between. The CDR3: CASSYSPERNQPQHF. CDR3 nucleotides: TGTGCCAGCAGTTACTCGCCGGAGCGGAATCAGCCCCAGCATTTT.

The chain joins TRBV7-8 to TRBJ2-1; 10 positions match TRBD2. After removal of 5 bases from V and 9 bases from J, the junction contained 13 bases not matched to a gene. Germline values: CDR1 SGHVS, CDR2 FQNEAQ. This CDR3 has 16 residues. CDR3 DNA: TGTGCCAGCAGCCCGAGGGGAGCGGGGGGGCTAAGTGAGCAGTTCTTC. It translates to CASSPRGAGGLSEQFF. The full variable domain, with the rest looked up from reference TRBV7-8 and TRBJ2-1, is GAGVSQSPRYKVAKRGQDVALRCDPISGHVSLFWYQQALGQGPEFLTYFQNEAQLDKSGLPSDRFFAERPEGSVSTLKIQRTQQEDSAVYLCASSPRGAGGLSEQFFGPGTRLTVL.

The table lists this clonotype with a few counts. The V gene is TRBV15, the J gene TRBJ2-3, with TRBD1 matching over 9 bases. The J segment lost 4 bases and the V segment lost 3 bases, leaving 2 bases of the junction unmatched. This CDR3 has 14 amino acids. Per germline, CDR1 LNHNV and CDR2 YYDKDF (reference sequence). The CDR3 DNA is TGTGCCACCAGCAGGAGGACAGGGGCAGATACGCAGTATTTT. It translates to CATSRRTGADTQYF.

This clonotype occurred many times. The chain combines TRBV5-1 with TRBJ1-5; D unclear. Germline assignment: CDR1 SGHRS and CDR2 YFSETQ. CDR3 length: 13 residues. The V and J ends lost 1 base and 2 bases respectively, with 4 bases between them. CDR3 DNA: TGCGCCAGCAGCTTGCAGGGCAATCAGCCCCAGCATTTT. Its translation: CASSLQGNQPQHF.

This clonotype was recorded at least ten times. The gene calls are TRBV7-8 and TRBJ1-2; 7 bases are shared with TRBD1. CDR3 length equals 17 residues. V shed 5 bases and J 6 bases; nucleotides not matched to a gene: 18. Germline V gives CDR1 SGHVS, CDR2 FQNEAQ. The CDR3 nucleotides are TGTGCCAGCAGCCCGCGGGGGGCAGGGGGTCCTCGAGATGGCTACACCTTC. It yields the protein CASSPRGAGGPRDGYTF.

The rearrangement links TRBV3-1 to TRBJ1-1; D ambiguous. Trimming cost V 4 bases and J 1 base, with 10 bases left between them. CDR1 and CDR2 from the germline V gene are LGHDT and YNNKEL (reference sequence). CDR3 length: 14 amino acids. CDR3 residues: CASSPPRGNTEAFF. In DNA, the CDR3 is TGTGCCAGCAGCCCCCCGCGGGGGAACACTGAAGCTTTCTTT.

This chain uses TRBV11-2 with TRBJ2-5; 8 bases are a match to TRBD1. V lost 4 bases, J lost 3 bases, and 4 bases stayed unmatched. CDR3 length: 14 residues. Germline CDR1 reads SGHAT; CDR2 reads FQNNGV. In DNA, the CDR3 is TGTGCCAGCAGCTACCGGACAGGGAAAGAGACCCAGTACTTC. Translating it yields CASSYRTGKETQYF.

The chain couples TRBV10-1 to TRBJ1-2, with TRBD1 as a possible D gene (6 bases). Germline values: CDR1 WNHNN, CDR2 SYGVQD (reference sequence). The CDR3 is 12 amino acids. CDR3 bases: TGCCCCCGACGGAAGGGGGTCTATGGCTACACCTTC. Translation gives CPRRKGVYGYTF.

The chain joins TRBV7-3 to TRBJ1-6, with 7 bases lining up with TRBD1. V shed 2 bases and J 6 bases; nucleotides not matched to a gene: 7. The CDR3 extends over 16 amino acids. The germline V gene has CDR1 SGHTA and CDR2 FQGTGA. CDR3 residues: CASSLEGASSNSPLHF. In DNA form, the CDR3 reads TGTGCCAGCAGCTTAGAGGGGGCGTCGAGTAATTCACCCCTCCACTTT.

The chain recombines TRBV7-9 with TRBJ2-2, with D possibly called TRBD1 or TRBD2 (6 bases each). Looked up from germline, CDR1 is SEHNR and CDR2 is FQNEAQ (reference sequence). The ends were cut back, 7 bases at V and 2 bases at J, with 17 bases in the middle. The CDR3 covers 16 residues. The CDR3 DNA sequence: TGTGCCAGCATATTGAACGGGGGCCATAACACCGGGGAGCTGTTTTTT. Residues: CASILNGGHNTGELFF.

This clonotype occurred a few times. One end of the junction is discordant with germline, which a read error may explain. V and J are TRBV24-1 and TRBJ2-4; possibly TRBD1 for D (6 bases). CDR1 KGHDR and CDR2 SFDVKD come from the germline V gene. The CDR3 covers 9 residues. CDR3 amino acids: CATSPGTPF. As DNA, the CDR3 is TGTGCCACCAGCCCCGGGACACCCTTC.

The J gene is TRBJ1-2, the V gene TRBV3-1; D not certain. V was pared by 4 bases and J by 3 bases, with 21 bases between. This CDR3 comprises 17 residues. Germline-derived CDR1 and CDR2 are LGHDT and YNNKEL (reference sequence). CDR3 DNA sequence: TGTGCCAGCAGCCCTAGATACGGATCTCCCCCAGACTATGGCTACACCTTC. This gives the protein CASSPRYGSPPDYGYTF.

The sample holds many counts of this clonotype. The chain carries TRBV11-2 and TRBJ2-6; D is possibly TRBD1 (6 bases). V gave up 7 bases and J gave up 5 bases, with 21 bases separating them. The CDR3 totals 17 residues. The germline V gene has CDR1 SGHAT and CDR2 FQNNGV. As DNA, the CDR3 is TGTGCCAGCACGCAGTGGCCGGGCCAGGGGAGGGCCAACGTCCTGACTTTC. The encoded protein is CASTQWPGQGRANVLTF. Drawing the rest from reference TRBV11-2 and TRBJ2-6, the complete variable domain is EAGVAQSPRYKIIEKRQSVAFWCNPISGHATLYWYQQILGQGPKLLIQFQNNGVVDDSQLPKDRFSAERLKGVDSTLKIQPAKLEDSAVYLCASTQWPGQGRANVLTFGAGSRLTVL.

This clonotype was recorded many times. The chain couples TRBV6-6 to TRBJ1-2; D not resolved. V was shortened by 6 bases and J by 4 bases, with 15 bases between the two germline ends. CDR3 length: 14 amino acids. CDR1 MNHNY and CDR2 SVGAGI come from the germline V gene (reference sequence). For the CDR3, the DNA is TGTGCCAGCAGGGTAACGAAGGTGGGCTATGGCTACACCTTC. Amino acid sequence: CASRVTKVGYGYTF.

In this sample, this clonotype turned up a few times. The rearrangement uses TRBV4-2 and TRBJ2-7; no definite D call. The CDR3 extends over 12 amino acids. Trimming pared 0 bases from V and 3 bases from J, leaving 3 bases between. CDR1 and CDR2 from the germline V gene are LGHNA and YNFKEQ. CDR3 sequence reads: CASSQDLYEQYF. CDR3 in DNA: TGTGCCAGCAGCCAAGACCTCTACGAGCAGTACTTC.

This chain links TRBV12-3 or TRBV12-4 with TRBJ2-7; TRBD1 is a possible D gene (6 bases). The ends were cut back, 4 bases at V and 4 bases at J, with 17 bases in the middle. The CDR3 is made up of 15 amino acids. CDR3 protein: CASSSGTFGLYEQYV. CDR3 bases: TGTGCCAGCAGTTCCGGGACATTCGGCCTGTACGAGCAGTACGTC.

This clonotype was seen many times. This chain uses TRBV6-2 or TRBV6-3 with TRBJ1-6, with D hard to call. Per the germline V gene, CDR1 is MNHEY and CDR2 is SVGEGT. This CDR3 contains 18 residues. Between the trimmed V and J ends, which lost 8 bases and 9 bases, there was a span of 29 bases. In nucleotides, the CDR3 is TGTGCCAGCTCTACCCCCCAGATTCCGCGGAGGGTTTTTTCACCCCTCCACTTT. It is translated as CASSTPQIPRRVFSPLHF.

This clonotype was detected many times. CDR3 loop: CASSLLSGPGNYGYTF. CDR3 DNA sequence: TGTGCCAGCAGCTTACTTTCAGGCCCCGGAAACTATGGCTACACCTTC. V is TRBV7-2 and J is TRBJ1-2; no clear D gene. Germline-derived CDR1 and CDR2 are SGHTA and FQGNSA. The CDR3 extends over 16 amino acids. Between the trimmed V and J ends, which lost 2 bases and 2 bases, there was a span of 15 bases.

The rearrangement joins TRBV6-6 to TRBJ2-5, with D perhaps matching TRBD2 (5 bases). The CDR3 consists of 17 residues. CDR1 is MNHNY and CDR2 is SVGAGI in the germline V gene (reference sequence). The V gene lost 0 bases and the J gene lost 4 bases, with 18 bases spanning the gap. The CDR3 DNA sequence: TGTGCCAGCAGTTACTCGAAAGGGTTAAGAGAGGGAGAGACCCAGTACTTC. This translates into CASSYSKGLREGETQYF.

In its sample, this clonotype was seen a few times. The genes are TRBV20-1 and TRBJ2-5; D possibly uses TRBD1 or TRBD2 (5 bases each). The CDR3 totals 13 residues. Germline V gives CDR1 DFQATT, CDR2 SNEGSKA (reference sequence). The V and J ends lost 4 bases and 4 bases respectively, with 13 bases between them. The CDR3 nucleotides are TGCAGTGCTACCGATGGGGGTGGAGAGACCCAGTACTTC. Translation: CSATDGGGETQYF.

This clonotype was seen a handful of times. The chain is built from TRBV5-1 and TRBJ1-1; the D is unclear. The germline V gene has CDR1 SGHRS and CDR2 YFSETQ. Trimming stripped 0 bases from V and 0 bases from J, with 6 bases between. The CDR3 has 14 residues. The CDR3 is CASSLARLNTEAFF. CDR3 bases: TGCGCCAGCAGCTTGGCCAGGCTGAACACTGAAGCTTTCTTT. The full variable domain, completed using reference TRBV5-1 and TRBJ1-1, is KAGVTQTPRYLIKTRGQQVTLSCSPISGHRSVSWYQQTPGQGLQFLFEYFSETQRNKGNFPGRFSGRQFSNSRSEMNVSTLELGDSALYLCASSLARLNTEAFFGQGTRLTVV.

This clonotype was picked up many times. The chain joins TRBV6-2 or TRBV6-3 to TRBJ1-1; tentatively, D is TRBD1 (5 bases). Between the trimmed V and J ends, which lost 0 bases and 2 bases, there was a span of 13 bases. CDR1 and CDR2 from the germline V gene are MNHEY and SVGEGT. The CDR3 covers 16 residues. The CDR3 is CASSYSRGRRNTEAFF. For the CDR3, the DNA is TGTGCCAGCAGTTACTCGAGGGGCCGGAGAAACACTGAAGCTTTCTTT.

This clonotype was found a few times. This chain links TRBV11-2 with TRBJ1-1; D gene ambiguous. Trimming cost V 0 bases and J 6 bases, with 17 bases left between them. This CDR3 has 16 amino acids. Germline CDR1 and CDR2: SGHAT and FQNNGV. CDR3 sequence: CASSLDFRGGQPEAFF. CDR3 sequence (DNA): TGTGCCAGCAGCTTAGATTTCCGGGGAGGCCAGCCTGAAGCTTTCTTT.

This clonotype came up many times. The gene calls are TRBV11-3 and TRBJ1-5; 7 bases agree with TRBD1. CDR1 SGHNT and CDR2 YENEEA come from the germline V gene. This CDR3 spans 14 amino acids. V was clipped by 3 bases and J by 8 bases; unmatched bases: 7. This CDR3 reads CASSFRQGREPQHF. The CDR3 nucleotides are TGTGCCAGCAGCTTTCGACAGGGCCGAGAGCCCCAGCATTTT.